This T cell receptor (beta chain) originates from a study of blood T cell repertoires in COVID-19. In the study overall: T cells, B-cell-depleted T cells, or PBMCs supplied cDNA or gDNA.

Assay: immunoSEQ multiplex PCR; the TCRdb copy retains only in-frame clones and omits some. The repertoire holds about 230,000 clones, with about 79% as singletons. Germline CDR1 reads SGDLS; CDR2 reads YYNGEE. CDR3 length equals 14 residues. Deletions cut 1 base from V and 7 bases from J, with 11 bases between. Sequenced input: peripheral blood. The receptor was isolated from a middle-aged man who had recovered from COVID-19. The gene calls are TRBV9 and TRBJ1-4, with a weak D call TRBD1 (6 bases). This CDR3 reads CASSVSGAGEKLFF. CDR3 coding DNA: TGTGCCAGCAGCGTATCAGGGGCGGGTGAAAAACTGTTTTTT.